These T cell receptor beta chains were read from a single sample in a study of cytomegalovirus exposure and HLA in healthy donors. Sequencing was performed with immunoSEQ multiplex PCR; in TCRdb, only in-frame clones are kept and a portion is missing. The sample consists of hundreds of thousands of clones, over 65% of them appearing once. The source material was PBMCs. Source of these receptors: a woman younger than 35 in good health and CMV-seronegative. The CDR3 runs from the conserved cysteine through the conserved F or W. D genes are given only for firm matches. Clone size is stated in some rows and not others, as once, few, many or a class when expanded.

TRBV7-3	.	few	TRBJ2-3	CASSLAGLRTDTQYF	TGTGCCAGCAGCTTAGCGGGGCTCCGCACAGATACGCAGTATTTT
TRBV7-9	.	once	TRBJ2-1	CASSLAEGWNEQFF	TGTGCCAGCAGCTTAGCGGAAGGTTGGAATGAGCAGTTCTTC
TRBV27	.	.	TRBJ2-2	CASSRGWVPTGELFF	TGTGCCAGCAGTAGAGGCTGGGTTCCCACCGGGGAGCTGTTTTTT
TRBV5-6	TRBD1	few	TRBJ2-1	CASSSGTVRGAGYNEQFF	TGTGCCAGCAGCTCCGGGACAGTACGAGGGGCCGGCTACAATGAGCAGTTCTTC
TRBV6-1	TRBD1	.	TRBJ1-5	CASGPQGGGGQPQHF	TGTGCCAGTGGCCCTCAAGGGGGCGGTGGTCAGCCCCAGCATTTT
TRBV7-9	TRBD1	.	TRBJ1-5	CASSLTGGDNQPQHF	TGTGCCAGCAGCCTGACAGGGGGCGACAATCAGCCCCAGCATTTT
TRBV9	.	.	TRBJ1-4	CASSVEGSNEKLFF	TGTGCCAGCAGCGTAGAGGGGTCTAATGAAAAACTGTTTTTT
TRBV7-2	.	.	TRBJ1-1	CASSLGDSVNTEAFF	TGTGCCAGCAGCTTAGGCGACAGCGTGAACACTGAAGCTTTCTTT
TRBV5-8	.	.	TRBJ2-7	CASSLEGRPSYEQYF	TGTGCCAGCAGCTTGGAGGGGAGACCCTCCTACGAGCAGTACTTC
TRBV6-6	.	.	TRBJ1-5	CASSYGGSNQPQHF	TGTGCCAGCAGTTACGGGGGCAGCAATCAGCCCCAGCATTTT
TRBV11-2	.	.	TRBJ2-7	CASSPGAYEQYF	TGTGCCAGCAGCCCAGGGGCCTACGAGCAGTACTTC
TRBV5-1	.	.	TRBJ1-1	CASSFSGGSIYEAFF	TGCGCCAGCAGCTTCAGTGGCGGCAGCATCTACGAAGCTTTCTTT
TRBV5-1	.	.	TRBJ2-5	CASSPGLHAGGSETQYF	TGCGCCAGCAGCCCTGGCCTCCATGCTGGTGGTAGTGAGACCCAGTACTTC
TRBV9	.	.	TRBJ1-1	CASSAPGGLNTEAFF	TGTGCCAGCAGCGCCCCCGGGGGGTTGAACACTGAAGCTTTCTTT
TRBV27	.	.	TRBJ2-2	CASSLLGVQRNTGELFF	TGTGCCAGCAGTTTGTTGGGCGTACAGAGGAACACCGGGGAGCTGTTTTTT
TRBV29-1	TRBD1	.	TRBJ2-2	CSVEPVQGDMGELFF	TGCAGCGTTGAGCCGGTACAGGGGGATATGGGGGAGCTGTTTTTT
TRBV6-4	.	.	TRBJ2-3	CASSDSDGDTQYF	TGTGCCAGCAGTGACTCAGACGGGGATACGCAGTATTTT
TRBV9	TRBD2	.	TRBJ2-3	CASSPGTSGRVFTDTQYF	TGTGCCAGCAGCCCAGGGACTAGCGGGAGGGTATTTACAGATACGCAGTATTTT
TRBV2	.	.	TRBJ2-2	CASSPTGTWAGELFF	TGTGCCAGCAGCCCCACCGGGACTTGGGCCGGGGAGCTGTTTTTT
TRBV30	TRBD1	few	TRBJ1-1	CAWSRRTGEAFF	TGTGCCTGGAGCCGCCGGACAGGTGAAGCTTTCTTT
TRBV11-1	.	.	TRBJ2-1	CASSFRGVSSYNEQFF	TGTGCCAGCAGCTTCCGAGGGGTCAGCTCCTACAATGAGCAGTTCTTC
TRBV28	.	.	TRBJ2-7	CASSSPSRMSPEQYF	TGTGCCAGCAGTTCCCCCAGTAGGATGTCCCCCGAGCAGTACTTC
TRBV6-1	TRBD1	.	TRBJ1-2	CATGQGGGYTF	TGTGCCACCGGACAGGGAGGTGGCTACACCTTC
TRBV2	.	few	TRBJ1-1	CASSEAGRARKAFF	TGTGCCAGCAGTGAAGCGGGGAGGGCCAGAAAAGCTTTCTTT
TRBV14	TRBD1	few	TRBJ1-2	CASSRDSFNYGYTF	TGTGCCAGCAGCCGGGACAGCTTCAACTATGGCTACACCTTC
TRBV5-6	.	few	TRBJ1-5	CASSSPNQPQHF	TGTGCCAGCAGCTCACCGAATCAGCCCCAGCATTTT
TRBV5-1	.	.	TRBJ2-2	CASSLDGQGGTGELFF	TGCGCCAGCAGCTTGGATGGACAGGGAGGGACCGGGGAGCTGTTTTTT
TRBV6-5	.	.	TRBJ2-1	CASSSRQRGGYEQFF	TGTGCCAGCAGCTCCCGACAAAGAGGGGGGTATGAGCAGTTCTTC
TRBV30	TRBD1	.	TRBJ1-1	CAWITYRGMDTEAFF	TGTGCCTGGATCACCTACAGGGGCATGGACACTGAAGCTTTCTTT
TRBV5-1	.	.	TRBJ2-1	CASSGRDILGGEQFF	TGCGCCAGCAGCGGCCGGGACATCCTTGGCGGTGAGCAGTTCTTC
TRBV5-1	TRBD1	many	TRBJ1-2	CASSGQGYYGYTF	TGCGCCAGCAGTGGACAGGGATACTATGGCTACACCTTC
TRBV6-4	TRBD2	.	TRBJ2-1	CASSEGLAEYNEQFF	TGTGCCAGCAGTGAAGGACTAGCGGAGTACAATGAGCAGTTCTTC
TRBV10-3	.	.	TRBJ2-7	CAISDERSSYEQYF	TGTGCCATCAGTGACGAGCGGAGCTCCTACGAGCAGTACTTC
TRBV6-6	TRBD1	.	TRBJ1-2	CASSPSGQGIYYGYTF	TGTGCCAGCAGCCCCTCCGGACAGGGGATTTACTATGGCTACACCTTC
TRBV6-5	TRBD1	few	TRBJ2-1	CASSTGTGGVYEQFF	TGTGCCAGCAGTACCGGGACAGGGGGCGTCTATGAGCAGTTCTTC
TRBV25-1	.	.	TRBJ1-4	CASSEQGINEKLFF	TGTGCCAGCAGTGAACAGGGGATTAATGAAAAACTGTTTTTT
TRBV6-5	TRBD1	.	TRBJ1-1	CASQLLGQLNTEAFF	TGTGCCAGCCAACTCCTGGGACAGTTGAACACTGAAGCTTTCTTT
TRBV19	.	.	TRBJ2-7	CASSPLGNYEQYF	TGTGCCAGTAGTCCCTTGGGAAACTACGAGCAGTACTTC
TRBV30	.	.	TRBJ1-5	CAWSSSGVQPQHF	TGTGCCTGGAGTTCATCTGGGGTTCAGCCCCAGCATTTT
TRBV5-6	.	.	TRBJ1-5	CASSFGVGSNQPQHF	TGTGCCAGCAGCTTTGGGGTAGGAAGCAATCAGCCCCAGCATTTT
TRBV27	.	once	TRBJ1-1	CASSLYRVNTEAFF	TGTGCCAGCAGTTTATACAGAGTGAACACTGAAGCTTTCTTT
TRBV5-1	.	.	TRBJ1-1	CASSSGLMTEAFF	TGCGCCAGCAGCTCAGGACTCATGACTGAAGCTTTCTTT
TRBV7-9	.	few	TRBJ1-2	CASSQEVSDYGYTF	TGTGCCAGCAGCCAAGAGGTCAGCGACTATGGCTACACCTTC
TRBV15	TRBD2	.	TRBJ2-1	CATSRVAGGRNEQFF	TGTGCCACCAGCAGGGTAGCGGGAGGGAGAAATGAGCAGTTCTTC
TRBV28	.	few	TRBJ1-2	CASSLRGYGYTF	TGTGCCAGCAGTTTACGGGGATATGGCTACACCTTC
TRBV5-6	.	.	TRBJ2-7	CASSPAGQGNHEQYF	TGTGCCAGCAGCCCGGCGGGGCAGGGGAACCACGAGCAGTACTTC
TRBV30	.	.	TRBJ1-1	CAWSVPGRNTEAFF	TGTGCCTGGAGTGTCCCAGGGAGGAACACTGAAGCTTTCTTT
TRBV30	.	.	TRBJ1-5	CAWSVQGSQPQHF	TGTGCCTGGAGTGTACAGGGTAGTCAGCCCCAGCATTTT
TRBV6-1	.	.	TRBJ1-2	CASSDRGYTF	TGTGCCAGCAGTGACCGTGGCTACACCTTC
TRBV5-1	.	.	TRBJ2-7	CASSWDGSYEQYF	TGCGCCAGCAGCTGGGACGGATCCTACGAGCAGTACTTC
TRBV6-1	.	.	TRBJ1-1	CASKWEGSFTEAFF	TGTGCCAGCAAATGGGAAGGTTCTTTCACTGAAGCTTTCTTT
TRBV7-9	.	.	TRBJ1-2	CASSFPQVGGYTF	TGTGCCAGCAGCTTCCCCCAGGTCGGTGGCTACACCTTC
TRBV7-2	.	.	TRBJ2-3	CASSWGATDTQYF	TGTGCCAGCAGCTGGGGAGCCACAGATACGCAGTATTTT
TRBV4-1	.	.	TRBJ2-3	CASRSRGQAYTDTQYF	TGCGCCAGCAGGTCCCGGGGCCAGGCTTACACAGATACGCAGTATTTT
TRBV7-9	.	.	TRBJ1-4	CASSLKVGGEKLFF	TGTGCCAGCAGCTTAAAGGTTGGCGGTGAAAAACTGTTTTTT
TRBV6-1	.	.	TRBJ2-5	CASIRADQETQYF	TGTGCCAGCATTCGGGCAGATCAAGAGACCCAGTACTTC
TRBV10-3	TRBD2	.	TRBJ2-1	CASRLGGGDNEQFF	TGTGCCAGTCGCCTGGGGGGAGGGGACAATGAGCAGTTCTTC
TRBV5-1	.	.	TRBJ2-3	CASSFGSTDTQYF	TGCGCCAGCAGCTTTGGAAGCACAGATACGCAGTATTTT
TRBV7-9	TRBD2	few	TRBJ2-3	CASSLPGRPTDTQYF	TGTGCCAGCAGCTTACCCGGGAGGCCCACAGATACGCAGTATTTT
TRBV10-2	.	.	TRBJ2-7	CASSESGEQYF	TGCGCCAGCAGTGAGTCGGGAGAGCAGTACTTC